The sequence of this TCR beta chain was determined in a study of blood T cell repertoires in COVID-19. Using immunoSEQ multiplex PCR, the repertoire was profiled, and TCRdb retains in-frame clones only, with some absent. Counted here are under 250,000 clones, roughly four fifths occurring once; the ten biggest clones make up about 4.4%. The germline CDR1 and CDR2 sequences are MNHNS and SASEGT. The V gene lost 1 base and the J gene lost 3 bases, with 9 bases spanning the gap. There are 14 residues in the CDR3. This clone was seen just once. The chain employs TRBV6-1 and TRBJ1-2, with a weak D call TRBD1 (5 bases). Sequenced material: peripheral blood. The TCR sequence derives from a man aged 50 or older with active or convalescent COVID-19. CDR3 protein: CASSEEQAYYGYTF. CDR3 coding DNA: TGTGCCAGCAGTGAAGAACAGGCGTACTATGGCTACACCTTC.